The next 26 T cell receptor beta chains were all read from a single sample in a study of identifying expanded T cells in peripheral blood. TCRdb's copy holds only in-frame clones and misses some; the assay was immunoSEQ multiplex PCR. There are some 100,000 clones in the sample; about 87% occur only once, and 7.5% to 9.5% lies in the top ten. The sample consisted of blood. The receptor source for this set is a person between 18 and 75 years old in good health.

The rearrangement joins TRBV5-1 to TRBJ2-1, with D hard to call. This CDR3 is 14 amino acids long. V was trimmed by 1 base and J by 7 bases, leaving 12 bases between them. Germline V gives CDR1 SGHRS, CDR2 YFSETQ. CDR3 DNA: TGCGCCAGCAGCTTGAGCCCCCCACGGAATGAGCAGTTCTTC. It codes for CASSLSPPRNEQFF.

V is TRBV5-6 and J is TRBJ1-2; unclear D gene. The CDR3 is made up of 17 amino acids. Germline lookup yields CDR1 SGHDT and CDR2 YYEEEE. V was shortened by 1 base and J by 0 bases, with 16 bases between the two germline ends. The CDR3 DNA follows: TGTGCCAGCAGCTTGTTTGATTCGGCGGGTGCTAACTATGGCTACACCTTC. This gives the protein CASSLFDSAGANYGYTF.

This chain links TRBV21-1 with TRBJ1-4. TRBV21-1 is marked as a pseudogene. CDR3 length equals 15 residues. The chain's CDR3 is CASSKVPLENEKLFF. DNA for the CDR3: TGTGCCAGCAGCAAAGTACCGTTAGAAAATGAAAAACTGTTTTTT.

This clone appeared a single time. The DNA for the CDR3 is TGTGCCAGCAGTACGGACAGGGCTGAAGCTTTCTTT. This sequence encodes CASSTDRAEAFF. The chain recombines TRBV6-1 with TRBJ1-1; 8 bases align to TRBD1. Germline V gene data show CDR1 as MNHNS and CDR2 as SASEGT. V dropped 5 bases and J dropped 6; count of bases not matched to a gene: 2. The CDR3 sequence is 12 residues long.

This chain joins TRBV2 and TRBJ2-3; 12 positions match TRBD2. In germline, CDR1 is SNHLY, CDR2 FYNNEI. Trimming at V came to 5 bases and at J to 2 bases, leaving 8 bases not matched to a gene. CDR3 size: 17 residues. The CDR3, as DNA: TGTGCCAGCAGTCCCAGACTAGCGGGAGATTTCACAGATACGCAGTATTTT. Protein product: CASSPRLAGDFTDTQYF.

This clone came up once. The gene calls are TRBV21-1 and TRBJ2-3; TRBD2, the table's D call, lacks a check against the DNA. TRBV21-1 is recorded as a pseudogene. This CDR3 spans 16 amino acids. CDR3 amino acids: CASSRVLAGGTDTQYF. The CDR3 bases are TGTGCCAGCAGCAGGGTACTAGCGGGAGGCACAGATACGCAGTATTTT.

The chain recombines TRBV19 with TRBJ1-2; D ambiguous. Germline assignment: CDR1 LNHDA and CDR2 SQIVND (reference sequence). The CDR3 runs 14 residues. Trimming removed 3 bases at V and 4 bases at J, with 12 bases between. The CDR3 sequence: CASSIGSRIYGYTF. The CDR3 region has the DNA TGTGCCAGTAGTATCGGGTCTCGCATCTATGGCTACACCTTC. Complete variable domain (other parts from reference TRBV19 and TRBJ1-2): DGGITQSPKYLFRKEGQNVTLSCEQNLNHDAMYWYRQDPGQGLRLIYYSQIVNDFQKGDIAEGYSVSREKKESFPLTVTSAQKNPTAFYLCASSIGSRIYGYTFGSGTRLTVV.

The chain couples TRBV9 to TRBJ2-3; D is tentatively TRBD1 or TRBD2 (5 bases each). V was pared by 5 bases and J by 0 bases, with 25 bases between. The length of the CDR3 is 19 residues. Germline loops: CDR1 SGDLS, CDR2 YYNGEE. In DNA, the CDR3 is TGTGCCAGCAGGGGGGTAGGGCCCAAAACTTACAATAGCACAGATACGCAGTATTTT. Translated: CASRGVGPKTYNSTDTQYF.

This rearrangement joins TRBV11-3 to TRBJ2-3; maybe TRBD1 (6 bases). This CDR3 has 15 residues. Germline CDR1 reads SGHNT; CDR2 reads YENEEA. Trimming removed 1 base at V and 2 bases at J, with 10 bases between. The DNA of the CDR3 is TGTGCCAGCAGCTTAGGCTACAGGGCCACAGATACGCAGTATTTT. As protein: CASSLGYRATDTQYF.

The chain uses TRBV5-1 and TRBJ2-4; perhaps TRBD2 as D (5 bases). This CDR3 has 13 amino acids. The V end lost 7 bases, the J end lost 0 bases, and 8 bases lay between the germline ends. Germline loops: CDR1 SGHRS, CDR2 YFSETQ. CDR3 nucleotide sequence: TGCGCCAGCTCTAGCCAAGCCAAAAACATTCAGTACTTC. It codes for CASSSQAKNIQYF.

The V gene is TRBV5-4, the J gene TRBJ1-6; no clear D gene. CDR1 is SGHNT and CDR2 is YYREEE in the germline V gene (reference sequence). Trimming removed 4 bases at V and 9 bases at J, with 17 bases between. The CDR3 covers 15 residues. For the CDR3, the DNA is TGTGCCAGCAGCCCTAGTCCGAAAATGGGTTCACCCCTCCACTTT. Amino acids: CASSPSPKMGSPLHF.

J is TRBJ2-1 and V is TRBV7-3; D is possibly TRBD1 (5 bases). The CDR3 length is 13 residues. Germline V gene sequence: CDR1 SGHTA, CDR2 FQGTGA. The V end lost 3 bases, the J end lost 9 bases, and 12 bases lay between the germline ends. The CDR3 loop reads CASSFNQGGEQFF. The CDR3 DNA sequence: TGTGCCAGCAGCTTCAATCAGGGTGGTGAGCAGTTCTTC.

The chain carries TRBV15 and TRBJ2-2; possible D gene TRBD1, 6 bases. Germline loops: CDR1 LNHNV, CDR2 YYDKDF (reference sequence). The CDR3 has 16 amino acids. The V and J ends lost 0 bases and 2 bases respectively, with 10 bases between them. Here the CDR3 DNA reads TGTGCCACCAGCAGAGAGACAGGTCCAAACACCGGGGAGCTGTTTTTT. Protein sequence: CATSRETGPNTGELFF.

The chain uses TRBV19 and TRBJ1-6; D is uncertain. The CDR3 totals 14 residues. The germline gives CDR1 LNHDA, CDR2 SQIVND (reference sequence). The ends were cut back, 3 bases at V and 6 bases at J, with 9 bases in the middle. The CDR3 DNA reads TGTGCCAGTAGTATGCGGGCGCGTAATTCACCCCTCCACTTT. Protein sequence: CASSMRARNSPLHF.

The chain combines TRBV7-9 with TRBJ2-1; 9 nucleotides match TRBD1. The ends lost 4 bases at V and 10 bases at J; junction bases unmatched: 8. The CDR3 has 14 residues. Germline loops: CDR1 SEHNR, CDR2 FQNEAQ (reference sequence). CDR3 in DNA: TGTGCCAGCAGCTCGACAGGGGGATATATGGAGCAGTTCTTC. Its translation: CASSSTGGYMEQFF.

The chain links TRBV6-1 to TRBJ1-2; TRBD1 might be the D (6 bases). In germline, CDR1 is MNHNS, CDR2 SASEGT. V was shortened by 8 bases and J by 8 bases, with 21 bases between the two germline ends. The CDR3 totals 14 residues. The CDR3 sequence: CASHTGSDNSGYTF. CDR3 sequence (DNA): TGTGCCAGCCACACAGGGTCAGATAATTCGGGCTACACCTTC.

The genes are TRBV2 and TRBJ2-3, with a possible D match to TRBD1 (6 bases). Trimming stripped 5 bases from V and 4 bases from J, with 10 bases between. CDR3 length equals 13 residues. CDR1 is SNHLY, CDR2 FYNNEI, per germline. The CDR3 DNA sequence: TGTGCCAGCAGTACCTGGACAGCAGATACGCAGTATTTT. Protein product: CASSTWTADTQYF.

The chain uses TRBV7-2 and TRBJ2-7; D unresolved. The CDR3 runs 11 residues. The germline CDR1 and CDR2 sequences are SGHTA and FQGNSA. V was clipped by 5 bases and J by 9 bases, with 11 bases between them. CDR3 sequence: CASSAPWRQYF. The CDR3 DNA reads TGTGCCAGCAGCGCCCCTTGGCGGCAGTACTTC.

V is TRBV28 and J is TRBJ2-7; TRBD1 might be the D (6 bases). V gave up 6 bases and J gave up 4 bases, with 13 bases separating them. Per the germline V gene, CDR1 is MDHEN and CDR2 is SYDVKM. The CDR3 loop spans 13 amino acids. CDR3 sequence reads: CASSLGQYYEQYF. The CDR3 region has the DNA TGTGCCAGCAGCCTCGGACAGTATTACGAGCAGTACTTC.

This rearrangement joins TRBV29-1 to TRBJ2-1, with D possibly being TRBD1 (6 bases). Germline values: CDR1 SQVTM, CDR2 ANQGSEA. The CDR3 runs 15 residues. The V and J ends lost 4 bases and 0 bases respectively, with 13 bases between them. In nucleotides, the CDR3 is TGCAGCGTTGCCAGGGGTCGGGGCTCCTACAATGAGCAGTTCTTC. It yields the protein CSVARGRGSYNEQFF.

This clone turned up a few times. The chain's CDR3 is CASSKYSNQPQHF. The DNA of the CDR3 is TGTGCCAGTAGTAAATATAGCAATCAGCCCCAGCATTTT. V is TRBV19 and J is TRBJ1-5; the D is unclear. The CDR3 contains 13 residues. Germline V gives CDR1 LNHDA, CDR2 SQIVND (reference sequence). Trimming removed 4 bases at V and 0 bases at J, with 4 bases between.

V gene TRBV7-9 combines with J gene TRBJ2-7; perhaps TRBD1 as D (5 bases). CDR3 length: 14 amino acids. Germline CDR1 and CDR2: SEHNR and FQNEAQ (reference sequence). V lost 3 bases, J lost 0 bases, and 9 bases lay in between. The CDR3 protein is CASSFGADSYEQYF. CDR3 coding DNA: TGTGCCAGCAGCTTTGGGGCAGACTCCTACGAGCAGTACTTC.

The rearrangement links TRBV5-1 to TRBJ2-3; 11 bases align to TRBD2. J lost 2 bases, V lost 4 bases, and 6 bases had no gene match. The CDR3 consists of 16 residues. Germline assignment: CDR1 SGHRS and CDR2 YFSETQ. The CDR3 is CASSVLAGGPTDTQYF. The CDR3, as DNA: TGCGCCAGCAGCGTTCTAGCGGGGGGACCCACAGATACGCAGTATTTT.

The CDR3 region has the DNA TGTGCCAGCAGCACCTCCCCGCGGGGTGCTTACAATGAGCAGTTCTTC. The encoded protein is CASSTSPRGAYNEQFF. The rearrangement uses TRBV5-6 and TRBJ2-1; perhaps TRBD2 as D (6 bases). The CDR3 has 16 residues. Germline lookup yields CDR1 SGHDT and CDR2 YYEEEE. V was pared by 4 bases and J by 4 bases, with 18 bases between.

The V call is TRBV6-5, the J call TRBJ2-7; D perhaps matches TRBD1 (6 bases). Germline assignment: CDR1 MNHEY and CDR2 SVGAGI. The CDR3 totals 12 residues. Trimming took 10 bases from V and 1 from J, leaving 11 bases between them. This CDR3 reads CATTDRSYEQYF. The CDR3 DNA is TGTGCCACCACGGACAGATCCTACGAGCAGTACTTC.

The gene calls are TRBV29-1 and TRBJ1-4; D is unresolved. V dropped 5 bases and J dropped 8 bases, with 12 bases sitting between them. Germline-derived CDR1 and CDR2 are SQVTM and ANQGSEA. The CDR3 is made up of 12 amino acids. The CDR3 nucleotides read TGCAGCGTTTCGGGGAGGCGAGAAAAACTGTTTTTT. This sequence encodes CSVSGRREKLFF. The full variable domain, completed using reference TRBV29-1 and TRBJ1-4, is SAVISQKPSRDICQRGTSLTIQCQVDSQVTMMFWYRQQPGQSLTLIATANQGSEATYESGFVIDKFPISRPNLTFSTLTVSNMSPEDSSIYLCSVSGRREKLFFGSGTQLSVL.